The 16 T cell receptor beta chains given below trace back to one sample, sequenced in a study of Tregs in tolerant kidney transplant recipients. Repertoires were generated with immunoSEQ multiplex PCR, while TCRdb's copy carries only in-frame clones and drops some. The data show more than 20,000 clones, about 85% seen once. Mixed chimerism was transient after nonmyeloablative marrow transplants from related graft donors. This specimen was CD8+ T cells from blood (PBMCs), taken 6 months after the transplant. These receptors were taken from a human patient who received a combined kidney and bone marrow transplant. Part of the T cell pool may stem from the graft donor.

V usage is TRBV4-3 and J usage is TRBJ2-1; no definite D call. With 0 bases removed from V and 4 bases from J, the gap between germline ends came to 13 bases. This CDR3 region has 16 residues. The germline gives CDR1 LGHNA, CDR2 YSLEER. The CDR3 loop reads CASSQEVRPPYNEQFF. In nucleotides, the CDR3 is TGCGCCAGCAGCCAAGAAGTCAGGCCCCCTTACAATGAGCAGTTCTTC.

V and J are TRBV10-3 and TRBJ2-3; 8 bases fit TRBD1. Germline V CDR1 and CDR2: ENHRY, SYGVKD. The CDR3 sequence is 16 residues long. J gave up 0 bases and V 0 bases, and 2 bases lay outside the gene matches. CDR3 loop: CAISESTGGSTDTQYF. The CDR3 coding sequence is TGTGCCATCAGTGAGTCAACAGGGGGGAGCACAGATACGCAGTATTTT.

V usage is TRBV9 and J usage is TRBJ2-3; TRBD2 aligns across 10 bases. Germline trimming cut 3 bases from V and 15 bases from J; bases unmatched to any gene: 4. There are 11 residues in the CDR3. Per the germline V gene, CDR1 is SGDLS and CDR2 is YYNGEE. CDR3 coding DNA: TGTGCCAGCAGCGCAAGCGGGGGGGTATATTTT. This encodes CASSASGGVYF.

The J gene is TRBJ2-3, the V gene TRBV28; 8 bases match TRBD2. Per germline, CDR1 MDHEN and CDR2 SYDVKM. This CDR3 comprises 16 residues. With V trimmed by 5 bases and J by 6 bases, 13 bases remained unmatched. The CDR3 nucleotides are TGTGCCAGCAGTCCGCAAGCGGGAGCCAACGGGGATACGCAGTATTTT. Translation: CASSPQAGANGDTQYF. Full variable domain (outside the CDR3, taken from reference TRBV28 and TRBJ2-3): DVKVTQSSRYLVKRTGEKVFLECVQDMDHENMFWYRQDPGLGLRLIYFSYDVKMKEKGDIPEGYSVSREKKERFSLILESASTNQTSMYLCASSPQAGANGDTQYFGPGTRLTVL.

This clone was observed a single time. J is TRBJ1-5 and V is TRBV7-9; 8 bases are shared with TRBD1. Germline values: CDR1 SEHNR, CDR2 FQNEAQ (reference sequence). V lost 4 bases and J lost 4; bases outside the gene matches: 12. The CDR3 consists of 17 residues. Written as DNA, the CDR3 is TGTGCCAGCAGCTCTACGCGGACAGGGCCGGGTAATCAGCCCCAGCATTTT. Encoded protein: CASSSTRTGPGNQPQHF.

Only a few counts were recorded for this clone. This chain links TRBV25-1 with TRBJ2-1; D might be TRBD2 (6 bases). CDR3 size: 13 residues. Trimming took off 5 bases at V and 6 bases at J, with 11 bases between the two ends. The germline V gene encodes CDR1 MGHDK and CDR2 SYGVNS. CDR3 sequence reads: CASSTPGGNEQFF. CDR3 nucleotides: TGTGCCAGCAGTACCCCCGGGGGCAATGAGCAGTTCTTC.

In nucleotides, the CDR3 is TGTGCCAGCAGCCGTGGGGAGTCGAACGAGCAGTACTTC. Translated, it gives CASSRGESNEQYF. This sequence joins TRBV13 and TRBJ2-7, with a tentative D call TRBD2 (5 bases). V was trimmed by 5 bases and J by 5 bases, leaving 13 bases between them. This CDR3 spans 13 amino acids. Germline values: CDR1 PRHDT, CDR2 FYEKMQ (reference sequence).

V gene TRBV7-9 combines with J gene TRBJ2-7, with a possible D match to TRBD1 (6 bases). CDR3 length: 12 residues. V was pared by 1 base and J by 6 bases, with 7 bases between. Germline V gene data show CDR1 as SEHNR and CDR2 as FQNEAQ (reference sequence). CDR3 protein: CASSLGGREQYF. In DNA, the CDR3 is TGTGCCAGCAGCTTAGGGGGGCGCGAGCAGTACTTC.

The chain recombines TRBV5-1 with TRBJ1-1; 12 nucleotides align to TRBD1. This CDR3 is 16 amino acids long. V lost 4 bases and J lost 4; bases outside the gene matches: 8. Germline values: CDR1 SGHRS, CDR2 YFSETQ. This chain's CDR3 is CASSPGTGGWGTEAFF. The CDR3 DNA is TGCGCCAGCAGCCCAGGGACAGGGGGCTGGGGCACTGAAGCTTTCTTT.

The chain joins TRBV9 to TRBJ1-1; maybe TRBD1 (6 bases). There are 16 residues in the CDR3. V was pared by 4 bases and J by 2 bases, with 18 bases between. Germline CDR1 is SGDLS and CDR2 is YYNGEE. This CDR3 reads CASSPGVAGRNTEAFF. CDR3 nucleotide sequence: TGTGCCAGCAGCCCAGGGGTGGCGGGTCGTAACACTGAAGCTTTCTTT.

This sequence joins TRBV30 and TRBJ1-1; 11 bases line up with TRBD1. The V gene's germline CDR1 is GTSNPN and CDR2 SVGIG (reference sequence). V lost 8 bases to trimming and J lost 5 bases; unmatched junction nucleotides: 1. This CDR3 has 11 amino acids. Here the CDR3 DNA reads TGTGCCGGGGACAGGGGGACTGAAGCTTTCTTT. Amino acids: CAGDRGTEAFF.

In regard to this clone: Other DNA sequences in the sample encode the same CDR3. The V call is TRBV10-3, the J call TRBJ1-5, with D possibly matching TRBD1 (6 bases). CDR3 size: 14 residues. V lost 3 bases and J 8 bases, leaving 14 bases between the germline ends. Germline assignment: CDR1 ENHRY and CDR2 SYGVKD. CDR3 DNA sequence: TGTGCCATCAGTGATAGACAGGCTCCGGAGCCCCAGCATTTT. It translates to CAISDRQAPEPQHF.

This chain joins TRBV28 and TRBJ2-1, with TRBD1 matching 10 bases. Germline V gene sequence: CDR1 MDHEN, CDR2 SYDVKM. With 6 bases clipped from V and 6 bases from J, the junction kept 8 bases outside the gene matches. The CDR3 spans 15 residues. CDR3 nucleotides: TGTGCCAGCAGACTAGGACAGGGGGAGAGCAATGAGCAGTTCTTC. It specifies CASRLGQGESNEQFF.

The CDR3 region has the DNA TGTGCCAGCAGCCCGCACAGGGGTGCCGGGGAGCTGTTTTTT. Its protein product is CASSPHRGAGELFF. This chain uses TRBV7-9 with TRBJ2-2, with 7 bases lining up with TRBD1. Germline assignment: CDR1 SEHNR and CDR2 FQNEAQ (reference sequence). This CDR3 comprises 14 residues. Germline trimming cut 5 bases from V and 6 bases from J; bases unmatched to any gene: 6.

This clone was picked up a small number of times. This rearrangement joins TRBV6-1 to TRBJ2-2; TRBD2 is a possible D gene (5 bases). CDR3 length equals 16 residues. V lost 4 bases and J 4 bases, leaving 16 bases between the germline ends. Per germline, CDR1 MNHNS and CDR2 SASEGT. The CDR3 loop is CASSASRRGITGELFF. As DNA, the CDR3 is TGTGCCAGCAGTGCGTCCCGCCGAGGGATCACCGGGGAGCTGTTTTTT.

The J gene is TRBJ2-4, the V gene TRBV6-4; maybe TRBD1 (6 bases). Trimming removed 4 bases from V and 1 base from J, with 11 bases in between. Germline CDR1 MRHNA, CDR2 SNTAGT. CDR3 length equals 15 residues. CDR3: CASSATGPAKNIQYF. CDR3 coding DNA: TGTGCCAGCAGTGCGACAGGCCCTGCCAAAAACATTCAGTACTTC.